This is a list of T cell receptor beta chains from one sample in a study of blood T cell repertoires in COVID-19. The data were produced by immunoSEQ multiplex PCR, yet TCRdb's version contains in-frame clones alone and is incomplete. This table has a few hundred thousand clones, over 75% appearing once. The sample comprised PBMCs or T cells enriched from blood (not recorded which). The receptors stem from a middle-aged man who had recovered from COVID-19. CDR3s include the opening cysteine and the closing phenylalanine or tryptophan. A D gene is named only where the DNA matches it firmly. Clone size is stated in some rows and not others, as once, few, many or a class when expanded.

>-|TRBJ1-2|TRBV12-3/TRBV12-4|few
TGTGCCAGCAGTCCCAATTTAGGGGAAAGCTACACCTTC
CASSPNLGESYTF
>TRBD2|TRBJ2-5|TRBV7-9|-
TGTGCCAGCAGCCTCGGACTAGCGGGGGACTTC
CASSLGLAGDF
>-|TRBJ2-5|TRBV30|-
TGTGCCTGGAGCCGGGGTTTACACCAAGAGACCCAGTACTTC
CAWSRGLHQETQYF
>-|TRBJ1-1|TRBV3-1/TRBV3-2|-
TGTGCCAGCAGCCCCACACAGGACGCGAACACTGAAGCTTTCTTT
CASSPTQDANTEAFF
>TRBD1|TRBJ1-1|TRBV5-1|once
TGCGCCAGCAGCTCCCTCAGACAGGGGAACACTGAAGCTTTCTTT
CASSSLRQGNTEAFF
>-|TRBJ2-7|TRBV30|once
TGTGCCTGGACCGAAGGGACTCCCTACGAGCAGTACTTC
CAWTEGTPYEQYF
>TRBD1|TRBJ2-7|TRBV5-1|-
TGCGCCAGCAGCTTAGGGACAGGTCCCTACGAGCAGTACTTC
CASSLGTGPYEQYF
>TRBD2|TRBJ2-3|TRBV2|once
TGTGCCAGCAGTCGGGGGGGGACTATCACAGATACGCAGTATTTT
CASSRGGTITDTQYF
>-|TRBJ1-2|TRBV15|-
TGTGCCACCAGCAGATCCTCCGGGATTTCCTTGGATGGCTACACCTTC
CATSRSSGISLDGYTF
>-|TRBJ2-2|TRBV27|-
TGTGCCAGCACCTATGGCGGCACCGGGGAGCTGTTTTTT
CASTYGGTGELFF
>TRBD1|TRBJ1-6|TRBV5-1|-
TGCGCCAGCAGCTCCGTACCGGGACAGGGGTATTCACCCCTCCACTTT
CASSSVPGQGYSPLHF
>-|TRBJ1-2|TRBV30|-
TGTGCCTGGACCTTCGACCCCTCAGGGAACTATGGCTACACCTTC
CAWTFDPSGNYGYTF
>-|TRBJ1-1|TRBV10-3|-
TGTGCCATCAGGACAAACACTGAAGCTTTCTTT
CAIRTNTEAFF
>TRBD1|TRBJ2-7|TRBV2|-
TGTGCCAGCAGTGACCCGGGACAGGGGCGTTACGAGCAGTACTTC
CASSDPGQGRYEQYF
>-|TRBJ2-3|TRBV24-1|-
TGTGCCACCAGTGATCGGGAGTTGGACACAGATACGCAGTATTTT
CATSDRELDTDTQYF
>TRBD1|TRBJ2-3|TRBV19|-
TGTGCCAGTACTGACAGGGGTACTGGAATGGGAGATACGCAGTATTTT
CASTDRGTGMGDTQYF
>TRBD2|TRBJ2-1|TRBV3-1/TRBV3-2|-
TGTGCCAGCAGCCCGCCGGAAGCGGGAGCATCCTACAATGAGCAGTTCTTC
CASSPPEAGASYNEQFF
>TRBD1|TRBJ1-2|TRBV5-1|-
TGCGCCAGCAGCTTATTCCAGGGGGCAGGCTATGGCTACACCTTC
CASSLFQGAGYGYTF
>-|TRBJ2-7|TRBV6-5|few
TGTGCCAGCAATATGGGGCCCTCCTACGAGCAGTACTTC
CASNMGPSYEQYF
>-|TRBJ1-4|TRBV2|-
TGTGCCAGCCGGGAGGGGTTTAATGAAAAACTGTTTTTT
CASREGFNEKLFF
>-|TRBJ1-6|TRBV30|-
TGTGGGGCCGAATACTCCTATAATTCACCCCTCCACTTT
CGAEYSYNSPLHF
>-|TRBJ1-5|TRBV2|few
TGTGCCAGCAGTATCAACTTGAGCAATCAGCCCCAGCATTTT
CASSINLSNQPQHF
>TRBD2|TRBJ2-3|TRBV19|-
TGTGCCAGTAGTACCTCTACTAGCGGGAGTAGGTCAGATACGCAGTATTTT
CASSTSTSGSRSDTQYF
>-|TRBJ1-1|TRBV3-1/TRBV3-2|-
TGTGCCAGCAGCCAGAACTTGAACACTGAAGCTTTCTTT
CASSQNLNTEAFF
>-|TRBJ1-4|TRBV19|-
TGTGCCAGTAGTATAGCCGTAACAGATAATGAAAAACTGTTTTTT
CASSIAVTDNEKLFF
>-|TRBJ1-1|TRBV19|-
TGTGCCAGTACCCCCGTTCTGGGCGCCCCTGAAGCTTTCTTT
CASTPVLGAPEAFF
>TRBD2|TRBJ2-3|TRBV9|-
TGTGCCAGCAGCGTAGTTCTAGCGGTGGGGGATACGCAGTATTTT
CASSVVLAVGDTQYF
>-|TRBJ2-4|TRBV6-1|-
TGTGCCAGCAGTGAAAACCCTCCTAGCGCCGGAAACATTCAGTACTTC
CASSENPPSAGNIQYF
>-|TRBJ1-2|TRBV30|-
TGTGCCTGGAGTATGACGGGGGGTTATACCTTC
CAWSMTGGYTF
>-|TRBJ2-1|TRBV5-1|once
TGCGCCAGCAGTCAGTTTGGGGGGAATGAGCAGTTCTTC
CASSQFGGNEQFF
>-|TRBJ1-2|TRBV5-4|-
TGTGCCAGCAAAGAGAAATCGAAAAGCTATGGCTACACCTTC
CASKEKSKSYGYTF
>TRBD1|TRBJ1-1|TRBV29-1|-
TGCAGCGCCATAGGGACAGGGAACACTGAAGCTTTCTTT
CSAIGTGNTEAFF
>TRBD1|TRBJ2-1|TRBV24-1|-
TGTGCCACCAGCTCAGGACAGGTGCCCCTCGGACGCAATGAGCAGTTCTTC
CATSSGQVPLGRNEQFF
>-|TRBJ1-6|TRBV18|-
TGTGCCAGCTCACAGGACAGTTTAAGTTCACCCCTCCACTTT
CASSQDSLSSPLHF
>-|TRBJ1-2|TRBV9|few
TGTGCCAGCAGCACTTTAGGGGGAAACTATGGCTACACCTTC
CASSTLGGNYGYTF
>TRBD2|TRBJ2-5|TRBV2|-
TGTGCCAGCAGTGTAGGGACTAGCCAAGAGACCCAGTACTTC
CASSVGTSQETQYF
>-|TRBJ1-3|TRBV5-1|-
TGCGCCAGCAGCCCGGCGGCCTCCGGTGGCTCTGGAAACACCATATATTTT
CASSPAASGGSGNTIYF
>-|TRBJ2-2|TRBV2|-
TGTGCCAGCAGTGAAGATGCGGTAACCGGGGAGCTGTTTTTT
CASSEDAVTGELFF
>-|TRBJ2-7|TRBV3-1/TRBV3-2|-
TGTGCCAGCAGCCCAGGGTTGGGGGGTGCGATCTCCTACGAGCAGTACTTC
CASSPGLGGAISYEQYF
>-|TRBJ1-1|TRBV5-4|-
TGTGCCAGCAGTTTGACCGCCTCAACGGGGGCTTTCTTT
CASSLTASTGAFF
>-|TRBJ1-4|TRBV19|-
TGTGCCAGTAAAGGCGGAGACACGGGACTAAAGGAAAAACTGTTTTTT
CASKGGDTGLKEKLFF
>TRBD1|TRBJ1-2|TRBV3-1/TRBV3-2|-
TGTGCCAGCAGCCCGGACAGGGGGCACGGCTACACCTTC
CASSPDRGHGYTF
>TRBD1|TRBJ2-7|TRBV19|-
TGTGCCAGTAGTATAGAGAGACAGGGGATCTACGAGCAGTACTTC
CASSIERQGIYEQYF
>-|TRBJ1-1|TRBV10-3|-
TGTGCCATCAGTCCAGGACAAAACACTGAAGCTTTCTTT
CAISPGQNTEAFF
>TRBD1|TRBJ1-1|TRBV6-5|-
TGTGCCAGCAACAAGAGGACAGGTCTTGGGACTGAAGCTTTCTTT
CASNKRTGLGTEAFF
>TRBD2|TRBJ2-5|TRBV12-5|-
TGTGCTAGTGGTTCCGGACTAGCGGGGGGTTACGAGACCCAGTACTTC
CASGSGLAGGYETQYF
>-|TRBJ1-1|TRBV6-5|-
TGTGCCAGCCAGTATGGGCTGTCTGGCACTGAAGCTTTCTTT
CASQYGLSGTEAFF
>TRBD2|TRBJ2-1|TRBV19|-
TGTGCCAGTAGTATCGGGCGGGGGAGTACCAATGAGCAGTTCTTC
CASSIGRGSTNEQFF
>TRBD2|TRBJ2-7|TRBV19|few
TGTGCCAGTAGGGTAGCGGGAGGGCCGGGCTCCTACGAGCAGTACTTC
CASRVAGGPGSYEQYF
>TRBD1|TRBJ1-2|TRBV6-5|-
TGTGCCAGCAGTTACTCCGGGACAGCCTATGGCTACACCTTC
CASSYSGTAYGYTF
>-|TRBJ2-7|TRBV5-1|-
TGCGCCAGCAGCTTGATGGGACTGAGCTCCTACGAGCAGTACTTC
CASSLMGLSSYEQYF
>TRBD1|TRBJ2-2|TRBV2|-
TGTGCCAGCAGAATACAGGGGGCGGTCGGGGAGCTGTTTTTT
CASRIQGAVGELFF
>TRBD1|TRBJ2-5|TRBV4-1|-
TGCGCCAGCAGCCAGCGATCGACAGGGGGTTACGAGACCCAGTACTTC
CASSQRSTGGYETQYF
>-|TRBJ2-7|TRBV27|-
TGTGCCAGCAGTTTAGGAACAGGGTGGGGGGGGTTCTACGAGCAGTACTTC
CASSLGTGWGGFYEQYF
>-|TRBJ1-1|TRBV30|-
TGTGCCTGGACAGTAGCAGTGAACACTGAAGCTTTCTTT
CAWTVAVNTEAFF